This TCR beta chain came from a study of graft-versus-host responses after intestinal transplantation. On the study more broadly: Each patient got anti-thymocyte globulin induction, then tacrolimus and steroids for approximately 3 years.

To note about this clone: The antigen remains undetermined.

V shed 0 bases and J shed 5 bases, with 11 bases lying between them. The CDR3 extends over 15 amino acids. Germline V gene sequence: CDR1 ENHRY, CDR2 SYGVKD. Measured with immunoSEQ multiplex PCR; TCRdb has only the in-frame clones, and not every one. The sample gives over 75,000 clones, about 90% of which show up once; around 0.067% is in the top ten. Whole-study findings and limits: Within allografts, high graft-versus-host to host-versus-graft clonal ratios were seen among patients with graft-donor T cell macrochimerism.

The material sequenced was unstimulated CD8+ T cells sorted from spleen or lymph node cells, taken before transplant. The TCR originated in a human donor who was the organ donor for an intestinal transplant. The chain links TRBV10-3 to TRBJ2-1; D gene unclear. The DNA for the CDR3 is TGTGCCATCAGTGAGTCGACCCTGGAGCACAATGAGCAGTTCTTC. It is translated as CAISESTLEHNEQFF.